This T cell receptor beta chain was profiled in a study of blood T cell repertoires in COVID-19. At the level of the study: The United States, Italy and Spain were the sources of the acute and convalescent COVID-19 samples. PBMCs, B-cell-depleted T cells, or T cells provided the cDNA or gDNA that made up the material.

This CDR3 has 13 amino acids. CDR1 is MDHEN and CDR2 is SYDVKM in the germline V gene. Trimming took 6 bases from V and 3 from J, leaving 11 bases between them. In the source study's methods: Quantification of nucleated cells was approximated via reference gene primer amplification. TCRdb keeps only in-frame clones here, not all; method: immunoSEQ multiplex PCR. For V, J and clone size, that table is used; D and trimming come from the DNA. Here the sample spans about 100,000 clones, roughly nine tenths being singletons. Material: peripheral blood. This clonotype originated in a man aged 55 to 70 with acute or convalescent COVID-19. The chain has TRBV28 and TRBJ1-2; D remains unclear. The CDR3 reads CASREGLYYGYTF. For the CDR3, the DNA is TGTGCCAGCAGGGAAGGACTTTACTATGGCTACACCTTC.